The 10 T cell receptor beta chains listed next were all sequenced from one sample in a study of T cells expressing NK-cell markers. TCRdb reprocessed the 5' RACE reads and reports one entry per CDR3 protein, with no DNA. The sample holds 440,000 or so distinct CDR3 sequences. Specimen: blood T cells: a sorted CD56 or NKG2C T cell subset, CD4+ or CD8+ T cells, or bulk PBMC T cells (not recorded which). The receptors stem from a woman between 18 and 69 years old in good health.

The chain carries TRBV7-2 and TRBJ2-7; TCRdb returns TRBD1, unconfirmable since there is no DNA. The CDR3 length is 13 residues. Germline V gene sequence: CDR1 SGHTA, CDR2 FQGNSA. Here the CDR3 reads CASRLARAYEQYF. Filled out from reference TRBV7-2 and TRBJ2-7, the complete variable domain reads GAGVSQSPSNKVTEKGKDVELRCDPISGHTALYWYRQSLGQGLEFLIYFQGNSAPDKSGLPSDRFSAERTGGSVSTLTIQRTQQEDSAVYLCASRLARAYEQYFGPGTRLTVT.

The rearrangement joins TRBV6-1 to TRBJ2-1; TCRdb selects TRBD2, and the lack of DNA leaves this call unchecked. From germline, CDR1 is MNHNS and CDR2 SASEGT. The CDR3 loop spans 13 amino acids. CDR3 sequence: CASTGSRYNEQFF.

The rearrangement links TRBV5-1 to TRBJ2-2; TCRdb lists TRBD1, though no DNA is available to test this call. The CDR3 contains 15 residues. The germline CDR1 and CDR2 sequences are SGHRS and YFSETQ. CDR3 sequence reads: CASSADRANTGELFF.

The CDR3 loop is CASSIRFGRENTGELFF. The genes are TRBV5-6 and TRBJ2-2. CDR3 size: 17 residues. Germline lookup yields CDR1 SGHDT and CDR2 YYEEEE.

The chain combines TRBV11-2 with TRBJ1-1; there is no DNA to check the TCRdb D call of TRBD1. Per the germline V gene, CDR1 is SGHAT and CDR2 is FQNNGV. This CDR3 spans 14 amino acids. CDR3 in amino acids: CASSPGQMNTEAFF.

The chain carries TRBV9 and TRBJ2-1; TCRdb picks TRBD1, but there is no DNA to check that call. The CDR3 runs 16 residues. The V gene's germline CDR1 is SGDLS and CDR2 YYNGEE. The CDR3 loop is CASSNNRDRSGHEQFF.

V gene TRBV27 combines with J gene TRBJ1-1; there is no DNA to check the TCRdb D call of TRBD1. The CDR3 totals 15 residues. Looked up from germline, CDR1 is MNHEY and CDR2 is SMNVEV (reference sequence). CDR3 residues: CASSLAGGVGFLAFF.

The chain combines TRBV12-3 or TRBV12-4 with TRBJ2-1; absent DNA, TCRdb's TRBD2 call cannot be checked. The length of the CDR3 is 19 residues. Here the CDR3 reads CASSDLAGGPFGAYNEQFF.

The chain joins TRBV18 to TRBJ2-1; TCRdb's assignment of TRBD2 cannot be checked, as there is no DNA. The CDR3 loop spans 13 amino acids. Germline loops: CDR1 KGHSH, CDR2 LQKENI. The CDR3 sequence: CASRDGLYNEQFF.

This chain connects TRBV11-2 to TRBJ2-3; TCRdb proposes TRBD2, but this gene call is untestable without DNA. Germline V gives CDR1 SGHAT, CDR2 FQNNGV. This CDR3 spans 13 amino acids. CDR3: CASSLSPTDTQYF.